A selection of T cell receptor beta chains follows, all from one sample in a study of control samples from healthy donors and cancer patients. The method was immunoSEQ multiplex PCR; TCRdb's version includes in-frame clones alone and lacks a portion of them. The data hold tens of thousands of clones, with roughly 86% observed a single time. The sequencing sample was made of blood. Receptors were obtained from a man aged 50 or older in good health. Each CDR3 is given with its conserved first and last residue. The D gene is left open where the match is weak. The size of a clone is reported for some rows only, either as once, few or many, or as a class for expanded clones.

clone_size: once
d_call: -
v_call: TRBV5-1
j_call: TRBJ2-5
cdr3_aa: CASSLSGLASRETQYF
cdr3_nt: TGCGCCAGCAGCTTGTCGGGGCTAGCTTCCCGGGAGACCCAGTACTTC

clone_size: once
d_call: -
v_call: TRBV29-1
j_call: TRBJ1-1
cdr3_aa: CSVAGLGTEAFF
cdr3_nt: TGCAGCGTGGCGGGTCTGGGGACTGAAGCTTTCTTT

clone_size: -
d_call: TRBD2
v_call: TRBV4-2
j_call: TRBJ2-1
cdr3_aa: CASSLRTSGVFGYEQFF
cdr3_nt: TGTGCCAGCAGCCTCAGGACTAGCGGGGTTTTTGGCTATGAGCAGTTCTTC

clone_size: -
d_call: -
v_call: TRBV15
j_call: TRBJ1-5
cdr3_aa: CATSRYRDQPQHF
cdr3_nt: TGTGCCACCAGCAGATACAGGGATCAGCCCCAGCATTTT

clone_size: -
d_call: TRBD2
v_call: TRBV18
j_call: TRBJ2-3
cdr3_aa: CASSSNGGYTDTQYF
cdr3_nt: TGTGCCAGCTCATCCAACGGGGGGTACACAGATACGCAGTATTTT

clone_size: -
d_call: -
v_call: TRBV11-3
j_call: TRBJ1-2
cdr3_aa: CASSLGDRTAYRYGYTF
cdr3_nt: TGTGCCAGCAGCTTAGGAGACAGAACTGCTTACCGCTATGGCTACACCTTC

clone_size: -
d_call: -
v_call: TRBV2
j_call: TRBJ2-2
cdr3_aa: CASTGTPYTGELFF
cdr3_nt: TGTGCCTCGACCGGGACTCCCTACACCGGGGAGCTGTTTTTT

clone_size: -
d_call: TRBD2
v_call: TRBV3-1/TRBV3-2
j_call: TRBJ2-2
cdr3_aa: CASSRHLPGLAGVAGELFF
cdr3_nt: TGTGCCAGCAGCCGCCATTTGCCGGGACTAGCGGGGGTGGCCGGGGAGCTGTTTTTT

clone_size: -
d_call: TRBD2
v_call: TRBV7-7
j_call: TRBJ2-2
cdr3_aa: CASSRSGGAATGELFF
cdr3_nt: TGTGCCAGCAGCAGGAGCGGGGGGGCCGCCACCGGGGAGCTGTTTTTT

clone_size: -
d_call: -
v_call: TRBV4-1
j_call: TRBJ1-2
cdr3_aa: CASSQSQATNYGYTF
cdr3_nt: TGCGCCAGCAGCCAAAGTCAGGCGACTAACTATGGCTACACCTTC

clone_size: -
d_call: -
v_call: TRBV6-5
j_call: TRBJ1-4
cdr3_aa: CASRTGTLSEKLFF
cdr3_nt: TGTGCCAGCAGAACCGGGACACTGTCCGAAAAACTGTTTTTT

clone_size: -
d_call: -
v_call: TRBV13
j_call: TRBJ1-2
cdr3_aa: CASSLTGRAPRSYTF
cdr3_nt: TGTGCCAGCAGCTTAACAGGCCGAGCACCTAGGTCCTACACCTTC

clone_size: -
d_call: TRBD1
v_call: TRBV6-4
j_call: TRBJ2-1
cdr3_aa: CASSEDGTVYNEQFF
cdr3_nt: TGTGCCAGCAGTGAGGATGGGACAGTCTACAATGAGCAGTTCTTC

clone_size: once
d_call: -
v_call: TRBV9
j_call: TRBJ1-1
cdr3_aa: CASSVDQGTEAFF
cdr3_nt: TGTGCCAGCAGCGTAGACCAGGGCACTGAAGCTTTCTTT

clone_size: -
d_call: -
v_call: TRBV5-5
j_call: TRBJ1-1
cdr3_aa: CASSLTGRTEAFF
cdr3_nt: TGTGCCAGCAGCTTGACAGGTAGAACTGAAGCTTTCTTT

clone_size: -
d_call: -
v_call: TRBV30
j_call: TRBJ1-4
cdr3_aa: CAWSVEGSEKLFF
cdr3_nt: TGTGCCTGGAGTGTGGAAGGGTCTGAAAAACTGTTTTTT

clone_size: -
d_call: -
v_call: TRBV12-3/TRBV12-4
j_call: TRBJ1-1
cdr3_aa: CASSLGHTEAFF
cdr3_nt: TGTGCCAGCAGTTTAGGGCACACTGAAGCTTTCTTT

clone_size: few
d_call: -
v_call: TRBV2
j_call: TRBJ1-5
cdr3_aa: CASSVDGNQPQHF
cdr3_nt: TGTGCCAGCAGTGTGGATGGGAATCAGCCCCAGCATTTT

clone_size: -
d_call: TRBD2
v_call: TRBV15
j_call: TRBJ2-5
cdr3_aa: CATSSASGGAETQYF
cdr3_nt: TGTGCCACCAGCAGCGCTAGCGGGGGGGCGGAGACCCAGTACTTC

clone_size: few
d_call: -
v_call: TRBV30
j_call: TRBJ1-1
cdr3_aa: CAWSVRNTEAFF
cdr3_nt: TGTGCCTGGAGTGTACGGAACACTGAAGCTTTCTTT

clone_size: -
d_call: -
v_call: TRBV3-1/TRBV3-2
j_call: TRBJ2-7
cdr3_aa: CASSQDRRQGYVEF
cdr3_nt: TGTGCCAGCAGCCAAGATCGTCGGCAGGGATATGTGGAGTTC

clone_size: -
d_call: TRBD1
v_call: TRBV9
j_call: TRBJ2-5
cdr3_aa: CASSPPDRGGRDQYF
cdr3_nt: TGTGCCAGCAGCCCCCCCGACAGGGGGGGGCGGGACCAGTACTTC

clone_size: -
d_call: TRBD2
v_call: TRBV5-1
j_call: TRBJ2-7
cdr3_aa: CASSPSSGNYEQYF
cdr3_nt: TGCGCCAGCAGCCCGTCTAGCGGAAATTACGAGCAGTACTTC